Listed here are 23 T cell receptor beta chains from one sample, sequenced in a study of T cells in Graves' hyperthyroidism and ophthalmopathy. Regions amplified from RNA transcripts were the TCR beta CDR3 regions. First-round RT-PCR targeting the TCR CDR3 was performed with the HTBI primer set. In TCRdb, the multiplex PCR reads were re-called with MiXCR into one record per CDR3 protein. The table has more than 500,000 distinct CDR3 sequences, 15% to 20% seen once. Sequencing was done on a sample of blood. These TCRs come from a woman aged 25 to 45 with Graves' hyperthyroidism.

On this clonotype itself: One base away lies a much larger clone, so this may be a sequencing read error. The CDR3 DNA reads TGTGCCAGCAGCTTAGATCCCGGCACAGATACGCAGTATTTT. This translates into CASSLDPGTDTQYF. The chain links TRBV7-9 to TRBJ2-3; D unresolved. V was cut by 1 base and J by 1 base, with 6 bases left in between. CDR3 size: 14 residues. Germline V CDR1 and CDR2: SEHNR, FQNEAQ (reference sequence).

This clonotype was observed at least ten times. This chain joins TRBV12-3 or TRBV12-4 and TRBJ2-3; TRBD1 aligns across 7 bases. The V segment lost 6 bases and the J segment 6 bases; nucleotides outside the gene matches: 3. The CDR3 totals 12 residues. CDR3 bases: TGTGCCAGCAGGGCACAGGGGGATACGCAGTATTTT. Translated: CASRAQGDTQYF.

This clonotype has a count of ten or more. The chain has TRBV6-1 and TRBJ2-7, with 7 nucleotides matching TRBD1. Looked up from germline, CDR1 is MNHNS and CDR2 is SASEGT. CDR3 length equals 16 residues. V shed 2 bases, J shed 7 bases, and the junction held 14 bases outside the gene matches. CDR3 sequence: CASSEPPKTGMGEQYF. CDR3 in DNA: TGTGCCAGCAGTGAACCCCCGAAGACAGGGATGGGGGAGCAGTACTTC.

Only a few counts were recorded for this clonotype. The CDR3 is CSARDPSRLYDTQYF. The CDR3 nucleotides are TGCAGTGCTAGAGATCCCAGTCGGCTTTATGATACCCAGTACTTC. V and J are TRBV20-1 and TRBJ2-5; D gene unclear. The V gene's germline CDR1 is DFQATT and CDR2 SNEGSKA (reference sequence). V lost 0 bases and J lost 8, with 19 bases in between. The CDR3 loop spans 15 amino acids.

In this sample, this clonotype turned up many times. This sequence joins TRBV20-1 and TRBJ2-5; a weak D match, TRBD2 (5 bases). Trimming left V 5 bases short and J 5 bases short, with 15 bases between. This CDR3 has 13 amino acids. Germline CDR1 and CDR2: DFQATT and SNEGSKA (reference sequence). This CDR3 is CSAQYGNRETQYF. CDR3 in DNA: TGCAGTGCTCAATACGGGAATAGGGAGACCCAGTACTTC.

With regard to this clonotype: With a much larger clone just one base away, this may be a read error. The CDR3 region has the DNA TGTGCCAGCAGTGTTGAACTAGCGGGCTACGAGCAGTACTTC. Encoded protein: CASSVELAGYEQYF. The chain combines TRBV2 with TRBJ2-7; 9 bases match TRBD2. This CDR3 is built from 14 residues. In germline, CDR1 is SNHLY, CDR2 FYNNEI. The ends lost 4 bases at V and 3 bases at J; junction bases unmatched: 4.

This clonotype was counted many times. V and J are TRBV27 and TRBJ1-1; 7 bases agree with TRBD1. Germline-derived CDR1 and CDR2 are MNHEY and SMNVEV (reference sequence). The CDR3 runs to 14 residues. The ends lost 6 bases at V and 3 bases at J; junction bases unmatched: 7. CDR3 protein: CASRIGGQHTEAFF. The CDR3 region has the DNA TGTGCCAGCAGAATTGGGGGACAGCACACTGAAGCTTTCTTT.

On this clonotype: A read error may explain this, as a much larger clone is one base away. The rearrangement uses TRBV5-1 and TRBJ2-7, with 12 bases identical to TRBD2. The DNA end is more similar to TRBJ2-1, so the J call may be wrong. This CDR3 spans 15 amino acids. Germline CDR1 SGHRS, CDR2 YFSETQ. CDR3 DNA sequence: TGCGCCAGCAGCTTCACTAGCGGGAGGTCCTACGAGCAGTTCTTC. Its protein product is CASSFTSGRSYEQFF.

This clonotype was picked up many times. The rearrangement links TRBV7-2 to TRBJ1-6; perhaps TRBD1 as D (6 bases). The CDR3 contains 16 residues. The germline V gene has CDR1 SGHTA and CDR2 FQGNSA. Trimming removed 5 bases at V and 6 bases at J, with 17 bases between. The CDR3 bases are TGTGCCAGCAGCGAACGAGGGGGGCAGATTAATTCACCCCTCCACTTT. Its translation: CASSERGGQINSPLHF.

This clonotype occurred many times. This chain joins TRBV12-3 or TRBV12-4 and TRBJ2-3; the match to TRBD2 covers 12 bases. CDR3 length equals 14 residues. With 5 bases clipped from V and 6 bases from J, the junction kept 3 bases outside the gene matches. The CDR3 sequence is CASSTGTSGDTQYF. The CDR3, as DNA: TGTGCCAGCAGTACCGGGACTAGCGGGGATACGCAGTATTTT.

In this sample, this clonotype turned up a few times. The genes are TRBV30 and TRBJ2-1, with 9 nucleotides matching TRBD2. The V gene's germline CDR1 is GTSNPN and CDR2 SVGIG (reference sequence). With 2 bases clipped from V and 4 bases from J, the junction kept 21 bases outside the gene matches. The CDR3 runs 20 residues. The CDR3, as DNA: TGTGCCTGGAGTCTGGGGACAGTGAGACCTAGCGGGACAGATTACAATGAGCAGTTCTTC. Amino acids: CAWSLGTVRPSGTDYNEQFF.

This clonotype came up many times. This chain's CDR3 is CASSWTGAVNEQFF. DNA for the CDR3: TGTGCCAGCAGTTGGACAGGGGCGGTAAATGAGCAGTTCTTC. The chain joins TRBV12-3 or TRBV12-4 to TRBJ2-1, with 9 bases matching TRBD1. The CDR3 is 14 amino acids. With V trimmed by 4 bases and J by 7 bases, 5 bases remained unmatched.

This clonotype turned up a few times. This chain links TRBV29-1 with TRBJ2-7; TRBD1 matches at 7 bases. Germline lookup yields CDR1 SQVTM and CDR2 ANQGSEA. With 8 bases clipped from V and 5 bases from J, the junction kept 6 bases outside the gene matches. The CDR3 length is 11 residues. The CDR3 sequence: CSFGQVDEQYF. CDR3 nucleotides: TGCAGCTTCGGACAGGTCGACGAGCAGTACTTC.

The J gene is TRBJ2-7, the V gene TRBV20-1; 9 bases are a match to TRBD2. The CDR3 spans 14 residues. Per germline, CDR1 DFQATT and CDR2 SNEGSKA (reference sequence). The trim removed 5 bases at V and 1 base at J, leaving 6 bases unmatched. CDR3 in amino acids: CSAPVLAGSYEQYF. The CDR3 DNA follows: TGCAGTGCTCCGGTCCTAGCGGGATCCTACGAGCAGTACTTC.

This clonotype was counted at least ten times. The chain carries TRBV11-2 and TRBJ2-3; tentatively, D is TRBD2 (6 bases). Between the trimmed V and J ends, which lost 10 bases and 3 bases, there was a span of 11 bases. The CDR3 covers 12 residues. CDR1 SGHAT and CDR2 FQNNGV come from the germline V gene. CDR3 in amino acids: CATEEGTDTQYF. CDR3 sequence (DNA): TGTGCCACTGAGGAGGGGACAGATACGCAGTATTTT.

The CDR3 region has the DNA TGTGCCAGCAGTGGTGGTGGGCAGTTCTTC. This codes for CASSGGGQFF. This chain links TRBV12-3 or TRBV12-4 with TRBJ2-1; no clear D gene. This CDR3 comprises 10 residues. V was cut by 5 bases and J by 12 bases, with 8 bases left in between.

This clonotype came up a few times. The chain couples TRBV6-2 or TRBV6-3 to TRBJ2-1; 10 bases fit TRBD1. From germline, CDR1 is MNHEY and CDR2 SVGEGT. The CDR3 runs to 15 residues. V shed 6 bases, J shed 7 bases, and the junction held 9 bases outside the gene matches. The CDR3 reads CASSPRDRGLNEQFF. CDR3 DNA: TGTGCCAGCAGCCCCCGGGACAGGGGTTTAAATGAGCAGTTCTTC.

Ten or more counts support this clonotype. The V call is TRBV7-3, the J call TRBJ2-1; D unresolved. Germline CDR1 SGHTA, CDR2 FQGTGA. The CDR3 is made up of 14 amino acids. V lost 6 bases and J lost 2, with 11 bases in between. The chain's CDR3 is CASRVGRPYNEQFF. The CDR3 nucleotides are TGTGCCAGCAGGGTCGGCCGCCCCTACAATGAGCAGTTCTTC.

This clonotype was counted many times. The chain has TRBV15 and TRBJ2-3, with D tentatively TRBD1 or TRBD2 (5 bases each). Germline V gives CDR1 LNHNV, CDR2 YYDKDF (reference sequence). Trimming removed 0 bases at V and 2 bases at J, with 9 bases between. There are 15 residues in the CDR3. The CDR3 DNA reads TGTGCCACCAGCAGAGAGGGGGTCACCACAGATACGCAGTATTTT. The encoded protein is CATSREGVTTDTQYF.

This clonotype has a single count. This rearrangement joins TRBV25-1 to TRBJ2-4; D is unclear. The CDR3 has 14 residues. The V and J ends lost 4 bases and 0 bases respectively, with 7 bases between them. Germline V CDR1 and CDR2: MGHDK, SYGVNS. CDR3 loop: CASSASGAKNIQYF. The CDR3 DNA reads TGTGCCAGCAGTGCAAGTGGAGCCAAAAACATTCAGTACTTC.

In its sample, this clonotype was seen many times. This rearrangement joins TRBV2 to TRBJ2-3; 15 positions agree with TRBD2. This CDR3 comprises 20 residues. The V gene's germline CDR1 is SNHLY and CDR2 FYNNEI. The V gene end was trimmed by 0 bases and the J gene end by 6 bases; junction bases not matched to a gene: 13. CDR3 amino acids: CASSEAQAWTSGRAEDTQYF. Written as DNA, the CDR3 is TGTGCCAGCAGTGAAGCGCAGGCCTGGACTAGCGGGAGGGCCGAGGATACGCAGTATTTT.

The V and J genes are TRBV7-8 and TRBJ2-2, with TRBD2 matching 13 bases. Germline CDR1 SGHVS, CDR2 FQNEAQ. This CDR3 has 16 amino acids. J lost 8 bases, V lost 4 bases, and 7 bases had no gene match. CDR3: CASSSRTSGSGGELFF. The DNA for the CDR3 is TGTGCCAGCAGCTCAAGGACTAGCGGGAGTGGAGGGGAGCTGTTTTTT.

The chain uses TRBV9 and TRBJ2-3, with D possibly TRBD1 on 5 matching bases. The ends were cut back, 0 bases at V and 5 bases at J, with 13 bases in the middle. CDR1 SGDLS and CDR2 YYNGEE come from the germline V gene. The CDR3 length is 15 residues. The CDR3 bases are TGTGCCAGCAGCGTAGAAGGGGCCTTGGGAGATACGCAGTATTTT. This encodes CASSVEGALGDTQYF.